The 17 T cell receptor beta chains listed next were all sequenced from one sample in a study of vaccination effects on CD4 cells after COVID-19. Peptide-pool stimulation followed by sequencing identified expanded antigen-specific CD4+ clonotypes in the ViraFEST assay. Researchers isolated CD4+ T cells once around 11 days of culture had elapsed. The participants, recipients of two vaccine doses, got either BNT162b2 or mRNA-1273. The repertoire was sequenced with immunoSEQ multiplex PCR; TCRdb's copy has only in-frame clones and lacks some. The table shows approximately 25,000 clones, with 83% occurring only once. No antigen is known for these receptors. Material: CD4+ T cells from PBMCs cultured with HCoV-NL63 spike peptides, obtained after COVID-19 vaccination. Source of these receptors: a human donor who received a COVID-19 vaccine. Some clones in this sample may be carry-over from other donors' samples.

This clone was counted once. The genes are TRBV12-2 and TRBJ1-4; TRBD1, the table's D call, lacks a check against the DNA. TRBV12-2 is deemed a pseudogene. This CDR3 spans 14 amino acids. The CDR3 DNA follows: TGTGCAAGTCTCCCCAGGGTCCCCAATGAAAAACTGTTTTTT. It is translated as CASLPRVPNEKLFF.

The rearrangement uses TRBV3-1 (or the pseudogene TRBV3-2) and TRBJ2-3; D is unclear. V shed 4 bases and J shed 7 bases, with 15 bases lying between them. CDR1 is LGHDT and CDR2 is YNNKEL in the germline V gene (reference sequence). The CDR3 extends over 14 amino acids. The CDR3 here is CASSPRLGLNTQYF. CDR3 sequence (DNA): TGTGCCAGCAGCCCCCGACTCGGCCTAAATACGCAGTATTTT.

The V call is TRBV6-5, the J call TRBJ1-5; D unresolved. The CDR3 covers 14 residues. Per germline, CDR1 MNHEY and CDR2 SVGAGI. Trimming pared 6 bases from V and 1 base from J, leaving 10 bases between. The CDR3 reads CASSAGKSNQPQHF. In DNA, the CDR3 is TGTGCCAGCAGCGCGGGGAAGAGCAATCAGCCCCAGCATTTT.

The rearrangement links TRBV13 to TRBJ2-3; possibly TRBD2 for D (7 bases). The germline CDR1 and CDR2 sequences are PRHDT and FYEKMQ (reference sequence). V was pared by 3 bases and J by 4 bases, with 11 bases between. The CDR3 sequence is 14 residues long. The CDR3 reads CASSFRGGADTQYF. The CDR3 bases are TGTGCCAGCAGCTTCCGAGGGGGGGCAGATACGCAGTATTTT.

The chain couples TRBV11-3 to TRBJ2-2; D call uncertain. V dropped 5 bases and J dropped 5 bases, with 6 bases sitting between them. In germline, CDR1 is SGHNT, CDR2 YENEEA. The CDR3 is 12 residues long. CDR3 sequence (DNA): TGTGCCAGCAGCCCCAGTACCGGGGAGCTGTTTTTT. Encoded protein: CASSPSTGELFF.

The chain has TRBV2 and TRBJ1-2; D gene ambiguous. Looked up from germline, CDR1 is SNHLY and CDR2 is FYNNEI. This CDR3 spans 13 amino acids. V was pared by 6 bases and J by 1 base, with 9 bases between. The CDR3 region is CASRVQSNYGYTF. CDR3 nucleotides: TGTGCCAGCAGAGTACAGAGTAACTATGGCTACACCTTC.

The chain links TRBV5-6 to TRBJ2-2; 8 nucleotides match TRBD1. Germline V gene data show CDR1 as SGHDT and CDR2 as YYEEEE. This CDR3 spans 16 amino acids. V was pared by 0 bases and J by 5 bases, with 6 bases of the junction left unmatched. CDR3 coding DNA: TGTGCCAGCAGCTTGGTTGCGACAGGGGCTACCGGGGAGCTGTTTTTT. This translates into CASSLVATGATGELFF.

The V gene is TRBV7-8, the J gene TRBJ2-3; D call uncertain. This CDR3 is built from 14 residues. Germline CDR1 SGHVS, CDR2 FQNEAQ. Trimming removed 5 bases from V and 4 bases from J, with 13 bases in between. The CDR3 reads CASSTRPSPDTQYF. CDR3 DNA sequence: TGTGCCAGCAGCACTCGGCCATCCCCAGATACGCAGTATTTT.

The chain carries TRBV3-1 (or the pseudogene TRBV3-2) and TRBJ1-5; no reliable D call. The length of the CDR3 is 12 residues. V was shortened by 1 base and J by 11 bases, with 9 bases between the two germline ends. Germline-derived CDR1 and CDR2 are LGHDT and YNNKEL (reference sequence). CDR3 protein: CASSQGPGAQHF. The CDR3 DNA is TGTGCCAGCAGCCAAGGGCCGGGAGCCCAGCATTTT.

The chain links TRBV4-3 to TRBJ2-1, with D uncertain. The CDR3 has 16 amino acids. Germline V gene data show CDR1 as LGHNA and CDR2 as YSLEER. V lost 0 bases and J 7 bases, leaving 16 bases between the germline ends. CDR3 nucleotide sequence: TGCGCCAGCAGCCAAGAAGGCGCAGGCCGGCAGAATGAGCAGTTCTTC. Its translation: CASSQEGAGRQNEQFF.

The chain has TRBV6-5 and TRBJ1-3; 7 bases match TRBD1. The CDR3 consists of 14 residues. J gave up 0 bases and V 5 bases, and 1 base lay outside the gene matches. Germline V gene data show CDR1 as MNHEY and CDR2 as SVGAGI. This chain's CDR3 is CASSPGGSGNTIYF. CDR3 sequence (DNA): TGTGCCAGCAGTCCAGGGGGCTCTGGAAACACCATATATTTT.

V usage is TRBV9 and J usage is TRBJ1-2, with D unresolved. Germline V gives CDR1 SGDLS, CDR2 YYNGEE. CDR3 length equals 14 residues. Trimming removed 4 bases from V and 7 bases from J, with 17 bases in between. CDR3 DNA: TGTGCCAGCAGCCCCTCGGCCTATAACCCTGGCTACACCTTC. Encoded protein: CASSPSAYNPGYTF.

The gene calls are TRBV30 and TRBJ2-2, with D perhaps TRBD1 (5 bases). Trimming removed 0 bases from V and 6 bases from J, with 14 bases in between. The germline CDR1 and CDR2 sequences are GTSNPN and SVGIG (reference sequence). CDR3 size: 15 residues. CDR3 nucleotides: TGTGCCTGGAGTGTCCTACTCAGGGCTGCCGGGGAGCTGTTTTTT. Translating gives CAWSVLLRAAGELFF.

The gene calls are TRBV28 and TRBJ1-5; no reliable D call. V dropped 5 bases and J dropped 1 base, with 6 bases sitting between them. This CDR3 has 13 residues. CDR1 is MDHEN, CDR2 SYDVKM, per germline. CDR3 bases: TGTGCCAGCAGTCAAAGCAGCAATCAGCCCCAGCATTTT. This translates into CASSQSSNQPQHF. Complete variable domain (other parts from reference TRBV28 and TRBJ1-5): DVKVTQSSRYLVKRTGEKVFLECVQDMDHENMFWYRQDPGLGLRLIYFSYDVKMKEKGDIPEGYSVSREKKERFSLILESASTNQTSMYLCASSQSSNQPQHFGDGTRLSIL.

CDR3 bases: TGCGCCAGGGATTATAACAGGGGCGGCAATCAGCCCCAGCATTTT. As protein: CARDYNRGGNQPQHF. The V call is TRBV23-1, the J call TRBJ1-5; 7 nucleotides line up with TRBD1. TRBV23-1 is placed among ORFs of uncertain function. V trimming: 9 bases; J trimming: 2 bases; junction bases outside the gene matches: 10. The length of the CDR3 is 15 residues.

The chain recombines TRBV24-1 with TRBJ2-1; D not certain. V shed 0 bases and J shed 4 bases, with 6 bases lying between them. The CDR3 consists of 14 residues. The germline V gene has CDR1 KGHDR and CDR2 SFDVKD. CDR3 in amino acids: CATSDLFGYNEQFF. The CDR3, as DNA: TGTGCCACCAGTGATTTGTTCGGATACAATGAGCAGTTCTTC.

Here the CDR3 DNA reads TGCAGCGTTGAACGACAGGAGTACACTGAAGCTTTCTTT. Its protein is CSVERQEYTEAFF. The chain joins TRBV29-1 to TRBJ1-1, with D possibly matching TRBD1 (6 bases). V was shortened by 2 bases and J by 3 bases, with 10 bases between the two germline ends. Germline loops: CDR1 SQVTM, CDR2 ANQGSEA. CDR3 length: 13 amino acids.